The rows below give T cell receptor beta chains drawn from one sample of a study of blood T cell repertoires in COVID-19. Using immunoSEQ multiplex PCR, the repertoire was profiled, and TCRdb retains in-frame clones only, with some absent. The sample lists roughly 78,000 clones, around nine tenths occurring once. The source material was peripheral blood. The receptors come from a woman aged 60 to 75 with acute or convalescent COVID-19. The CDR3 runs from the conserved cysteine through the conserved F or W. Each record gives: D gene, clone size, V gene, J gene, CDR3 DNA, CDR3 protein. The D gene is left open where the match is weak. Where a row states a size, it is once, few, many or the class of an expanded clone; other rows omit it.

TRBD2	.	TRBV9	TRBJ2-1	TGTGCCAGCAGCGTAGCGCTAGCGGGGGGTTCAGATGAGCAGTTCTTC	CASSVALAGGSDEQFF
TRBD1	.	TRBV29-1	TRBJ2-7	TGCAGCGTTGGACCGGACAGGGTCCACGAGCAGTACTTC	CSVGPDRVHEQYF
TRBD1	.	TRBV3-1/TRBV3-2	TRBJ1-1	TGTGCCAGCAGCCAGACAGGGGAGAACACTGAAGCTTTCTTT	CASSQTGENTEAFF
.	.	TRBV7-2	TRBJ2-5	TGTGCCAGCAGCTTAGGACAGGCCGAGACCCAGTACTTC	CASSLGQAETQYF
.	.	TRBV24-1	TRBJ2-1	TGTGCCACCAGTGACCCCCGGGACAATTACAATGAGCAGTTCTTC	CATSDPRDNYNEQFF
.	.	TRBV4-2	TRBJ2-2	TGTGCCAGCAGCCTTCGTGGCGGAGGGAACGGGGAGCTGTTTTTT	CASSLRGGGNGELFF
.	once	TRBV19	TRBJ2-7	TGTGCCAGTAGTATTGCAGGCCTGAGCTCCTACGAGCAGTACTTC	CASSIAGLSSYEQYF
TRBD2	.	TRBV30	TRBJ2-2	TGTGCCTGGAGGATACCGGGACTAGCGGGGGGTTATAACACCGGGGAGCTGTTTTTT	CAWRIPGLAGGYNTGELFF
.	.	TRBV7-9	TRBJ2-7	TGTGCCAGCAGCCCCCCCGGACATTCGAGCTCCTACGAGCAGTACTTC	CASSPPGHSSSYEQYF
.	.	TRBV7-9	TRBJ2-7	TGTGCCAGCGGGCGACAGACCGGACAGATCTCCTACGAGCAGTACTTC	CASGRQTGQISYEQYF
.	.	TRBV3-1/TRBV3-2	TRBJ2-2	TGTGCCAGCAGCCAAGGGCGGACGAACACCGGGGAGCTGTTTTTT	CASSQGRTNTGELFF
TRBD1	.	TRBV30	TRBJ1-6	TGTGCCTGGAGATTGAGGACAGGCTCTAGCTCCTATAATTCACCCCTCCACTTT	CAWRLRTGSSSYNSPLHF
TRBD2	.	TRBV10-3	TRBJ2-7	TGTGCCATCAGGCCGACTAGCGGGCCCTACCTCGAGCAGTACTTC	CAIRPTSGPYLEQYF
.	.	TRBV6-5	TRBJ1-4	TGTGCCAGCAGCCGAGGATGGACTAATGAAAAACTGTTTTTT	CASSRGWTNEKLFF
.	.	TRBV2	TRBJ1-5	TGTGCCAGCAGTGCTCAGGGGATTGAGCAGCCCCAGCATTTT	CASSAQGIEQPQHF
.	.	TRBV19	TRBJ2-1	TGTGCCAGTAGTCCAGTAGCCGTGAATGAGCAGTTCTTC	CASSPVAVNEQFF
TRBD1	.	TRBV28	TRBJ1-5	TGTGCCAGCAGTTTATATCGGACAGGGGATGGCAATCAGCCCCAGCATTTT	CASSLYRTGDGNQPQHF
.	.	TRBV19	TRBJ2-3	TGTGCCAGTAGTAGCGGGGAGGGCACAGATACGCAGTATTTT	CASSSGEGTDTQYF
.	once	TRBV4-2	TRBJ2-5	TGTGCCAGCAGCCAGGGGGTAGCGGTCCAAGAGACCCAGTACTTC	CASSQGVAVQETQYF
.	.	TRBV18	TRBJ1-3	TGTGCCAGCTCACCAAGAGGTAGCAGGGAAACAGGAAACACCATATATTTT	CASSPRGSRETGNTIYF
.	.	TRBV4-2	TRBJ2-2	TGTGCCAGCAGCCAGAGGGAGGATGGCACCGGGGAGCTGTTTTTT	CASSQREDGTGELFF
.	.	TRBV5-1	TRBJ1-1	TGCGCCAGCAGCCCCTTAGACTCGATCGTGAACACTGAAGCTTTCTTT	CASSPLDSIVNTEAFF
.	.	TRBV4-2	TRBJ1-1	TGTGCCAGCAGCCAAGTGGGGTCGGGGGGCACTGAAGCTTTCTTT	CASSQVGSGGTEAFF
.	.	TRBV2	TRBJ2-7	TGTGCCAGCACGGGTGGCGAAAAAAGGGAGCAGTACTTC	CASTGGEKREQYF
.	.	TRBV7-2	TRBJ1-4	TGTGCCAGCAGCTTTGCGGGGGCGGCAAAACTGTTTTTT	CASSFAGAAKLFF
TRBD1	once	TRBV6-5	TRBJ1-2	TGTGCCAGCAGTTTCGACAGGGGGCATGGCTACACCTTC	CASSFDRGHGYTF
.	.	TRBV20-1	TRBJ2-4	TGCAGTGCTAGTCGGCAACAGGCGCTTCAGTACTTC	CSASRQQALQYF